The rows below give T cell receptor beta chains drawn from one sample of a study of regulatory T cells in long-lasting Graves disease. TCRdb redid the calling of the multiplex PCR reads with MiXCR, one entry per CDR3 protein. The data hold around 320,000 distinct CDR3 sequences, with over 15% observed a single time. This sample also appeared in a second study, on T cells in Graves' hyperthyroidism and ophthalmopathy.

The source was peripheral blood mononuclear cells (PBMCs), collected at new diagnosis, from a patient treated with antithyroid drugs. Receptors originate from a man aged 40-49 years with Graves disease. The CDR3 runs from the conserved cysteine through the conserved F or W. Fields, in order: J gene, clone size, V gene, D gene, CDR3 DNA, CDR3 protein. A D gene is named only where the DNA matches it firmly. Clone size is not always given. Where it is, it says once, few, many or a class for expanded clones.

j_gene: TRBJ1-1
abundance: .
v_gene: TRBV12-3/TRBV12-4
d_gene: .
CDR3nt: TGTGCCAGCAGTCCAACTAGACAGTCGAACACTGAAGCTTTCTTT
CDR3aa: CASSPTRQSNTEAFF

j_gene: TRBJ1-1
abundance: many
v_gene: TRBV11-2
d_gene: .
CDR3nt: TGTGCCAGCAGCTTTGTGTCCATGAACACTGAAGCTTTCTTT
CDR3aa: CASSFVSMNTEAFF

j_gene: TRBJ2-1
abundance: few
v_gene: TRBV14
d_gene: .
CDR3nt: TGTGCCAGCAGCCAGGGACCGTTCAATGAGCAGTTCTTC
CDR3aa: CASSQGPFNEQFF

j_gene: TRBJ1-1
abundance: many
v_gene: TRBV5-1
d_gene: TRBD1
CDR3nt: TGTGCCAGCAGCAGGGGACAGATGTTCACTGAAGCTTTCTTT
CDR3aa: CASSRGQMFTEAFF

j_gene: TRBJ1-1
abundance: many
v_gene: TRBV3-1
d_gene: .
CDR3nt: TGTGCCAGCAGGAGCCGGGACCGGAACACTGAAGCTTTCTTT
CDR3aa: CASRSRDRNTEAFF

j_gene: TRBJ2-5
abundance: many
v_gene: TRBV6-1
d_gene: .
CDR3nt: TGTGCCAGCAGAAAATCATCGAAAGAGACCCAGTACTTC
CDR3aa: CASRKSSKETQYF

j_gene: TRBJ2-7
abundance: few
v_gene: TRBV20-1
d_gene: .
CDR3nt: TGCAGTGCCCCCGGAGGGGGGGGGGCCTACGAGCAGTACTTC
CDR3aa: CSAPGGGGAYEQYF

j_gene: TRBJ1-4
abundance: many
v_gene: TRBV18
d_gene: .
CDR3nt: TGTGCCAGCTCATTGGCGGGTTTTGGAGAAAAACTGTTTTTT
CDR3aa: CASSLAGFGEKLFF

j_gene: TRBJ2-3
abundance: many
v_gene: TRBV12-3/TRBV12-4
d_gene: TRBD2
CDR3nt: TGTGCCAGCCGAGGACTAGCGGGGGATACGCAGTATTTT
CDR3aa: CASRGLAGDTQYF

j_gene: TRBJ1-3
abundance: few
v_gene: TRBV28
d_gene: .
CDR3nt: TGTGCCAGCAGGCGCACAGGGTTAGCGGGAAACACCATATATTTT
CDR3aa: CASRRTGLAGNTIYF

j_gene: TRBJ2-1
abundance: few
v_gene: TRBV10-3
d_gene: .
CDR3nt: TGTGCCATCAGTCGACAGGTATACAATGAGCAGTTCTTC
CDR3aa: CAISRQVYNEQFF

j_gene: TRBJ2-5
abundance: many
v_gene: TRBV28
d_gene: TRBD1
CDR3nt: TGTGCCAGCAGGATACAGGGGAGAGAAGAGACCCAGTACTTC
CDR3aa: CASRIQGREETQYF

j_gene: TRBJ2-3
abundance: many
v_gene: TRBV5-1
d_gene: TRBD2
CDR3nt: TGCGCCAGCAGCTTGGTCGGGACTAGCGTCGGAGATACGCAGTATTTT
CDR3aa: CASSLVGTSVGDTQYF

j_gene: TRBJ1-6
abundance: many
v_gene: TRBV24-1
d_gene: .
CDR3nt: TGTGCCACCCAAATGGATAAGCCCCTCCACTTT
CDR3aa: CATQMDKPLHF

j_gene: TRBJ1-6
abundance: many
v_gene: TRBV20-1
d_gene: TRBD1
CDR3nt: TGCAGTGCTAGCAGTCGGGACAGATTTAATTCACCCCTCCACTTT
CDR3aa: CSASSRDRFNSPLHF

j_gene: TRBJ2-3
abundance: many
v_gene: TRBV5-1
d_gene: TRBD2
CDR3nt: TGCGCCAGCGGACTAGCGGGGGACACAGATACGCAGTATTTT
CDR3aa: CASGLAGDTDTQYF

j_gene: TRBJ1-2
abundance: few
v_gene: TRBV7-2
d_gene: TRBD1
CDR3nt: TGTGCCAGCAGCTTAGGGGACAGGGTCCCGAACTATGGCTACACCTTC
CDR3aa: CASSLGDRVPNYGYTF

j_gene: TRBJ1-3
abundance: few
v_gene: TRBV30
d_gene: .
CDR3nt: TGTGCCTGGGAATACGCGGCGAACGGGGGAAACACCATATATTTT
CDR3aa: CAWEYAANGGNTIYF

j_gene: TRBJ2-1
abundance: .
v_gene: TRBV5-1
d_gene: TRBD2
CDR3nt: TGCGCCAGCAGCTTGGAGCGGGGGGGCCCCTACAATGAGCAGTTCTTC
CDR3aa: CASSLERGGPYNEQFF

j_gene: TRBJ1-2
abundance: .
v_gene: TRBV12-3/TRBV12-4
d_gene: .
CDR3nt: TGTGCCAGCAGTTTGACAGGAGAGTATGGCTACACCTTC
CDR3aa: CASSLTGEYGYTF

j_gene: TRBJ1-1
abundance: many
v_gene: TRBV5-4
d_gene: .
CDR3nt: TGTGCCAGCAGCTTATTCGCTAGGACTGAAGCTTTCTTT
CDR3aa: CASSLFARTEAFF

j_gene: TRBJ1-5
abundance: few
v_gene: TRBV5-1
d_gene: .
CDR3nt: TGCGCCAGCAGCTTCCGAGAGACAGAGAATAGCAATCAGCCCCAGCATTTT
CDR3aa: CASSFRETENSNQPQHF

j_gene: TRBJ1-4
abundance: many
v_gene: TRBV28
d_gene: TRBD1
CDR3nt: TGTGCCAGCAGCTGGGGACAGGGGGCACGGGAAAAACTGTTTTTT
CDR3aa: CASSWGQGAREKLFF

j_gene: TRBJ2-1
abundance: .
v_gene: TRBV12-3/TRBV12-4
d_gene: .
CDR3nt: TGTGCCAGCAGACGCTCCAGGCAAAACAATGAGCAGTTCTTC
CDR3aa: CASRRSRQNNEQFF

j_gene: TRBJ1-1
abundance: .
v_gene: TRBV9
d_gene: .
CDR3nt: TGTGCCAGCAGCGTAGGTATCGGGGGGAACACTGAAGCTTTCTTT
CDR3aa: CASSVGIGGNTEAFF

j_gene: TRBJ2-7
abundance: many
v_gene: TRBV19
d_gene: .
CDR3nt: TGTGCCAGTAGTATCCCTCGGATGGCCCACGAATACGAGCAGTACTTC
CDR3aa: CASSIPRMAHEYEQYF

j_gene: TRBJ2-3
abundance: many
v_gene: TRBV12-3/TRBV12-4
d_gene: .
CDR3nt: TGTGCCAGCAGGACTCCCGGCGATACGCAGTATTTT
CDR3aa: CASRTPGDTQYF

j_gene: TRBJ1-1
abundance: many
v_gene: TRBV2
d_gene: .
CDR3nt: TGTGCCAGCAGTGTATCCTGGGAAGCTTTCTTT
CDR3aa: CASSVSWEAFF

j_gene: TRBJ2-5
abundance: .
v_gene: TRBV5-1
d_gene: .
CDR3nt: TGCGCCAGCAAGGATCGAGAGACCCAGTACTTC
CDR3aa: CASKDRETQYF

j_gene: TRBJ2-2
abundance: few
v_gene: TRBV19
d_gene: .
CDR3nt: TGTGCCAGTGGCGAGGCGTACACCGGGGAGCTGTTTTTT
CDR3aa: CASGEAYTGELFF

j_gene: TRBJ1-5
abundance: many
v_gene: TRBV12-3/TRBV12-4
d_gene: .
CDR3nt: TGTGCCAGCACCCTCACCGGAGGGGGGCAACAGCCCCAGCATTTT
CDR3aa: CASTLTGGGQQPQHF

j_gene: TRBJ1-6
abundance: .
v_gene: TRBV27
d_gene: .
CDR3nt: TGTGCCAGCAGGATCGACACCGGCAATTCACCCCTCCACTTT
CDR3aa: CASRIDTGNSPLHF

j_gene: TRBJ1-1
abundance: .
v_gene: TRBV12-3/TRBV12-4
d_gene: TRBD1
CDR3nt: TGTGCCAGCAGATTGACAGGGAAAGCTTTCTTT
CDR3aa: CASRLTGKAFF

j_gene: TRBJ1-5
abundance: few
v_gene: TRBV27
d_gene: .
CDR3nt: TGTGCCAGCAGTTTATATAGGCATCAGCCCCAGCATTTT
CDR3aa: CASSLYRHQPQHF

j_gene: TRBJ2-7
abundance: .
v_gene: TRBV5-5
d_gene: TRBD1
CDR3nt: TGTGCCAGCAGCATGGACAGGGACTACGAGCAGTACTTC
CDR3aa: CASSMDRDYEQYF

j_gene: TRBJ2-7
abundance: .
v_gene: TRBV28
d_gene: .
CDR3nt: TGTGCCAGCAGTCTCCAGCGCAATGAGCAGTACTTC
CDR3aa: CASSLQRNEQYF

j_gene: TRBJ1-1
abundance: .
v_gene: TRBV5-4
d_gene: .
CDR3nt: TGTGCCAGCAGCTCCGGACCGGGCTGGTCCACTGAAGCTTTCTTT
CDR3aa: CASSSGPGWSTEAFF

j_gene: TRBJ2-1
abundance: few
v_gene: TRBV12-3/TRBV12-4
d_gene: TRBD1
CDR3nt: TGTGCCAGCAGTTTCGACGGACAGGGGGGTCTTGATGAGCAGTTCTTC
CDR3aa: CASSFDGQGGLDEQFF

j_gene: TRBJ2-1
abundance: many
v_gene: TRBV12-3/TRBV12-4
d_gene: .
CDR3nt: TGTGCCAGCAGACTCGCGACCGGATTCTACAATGAGCAGTTCTTC
CDR3aa: CASRLATGFYNEQFF

j_gene: TRBJ2-1
abundance: .
v_gene: TRBV27
d_gene: TRBD1
CDR3nt: TGTGCCAGCAGTTTATACCCGGGACAGGGGGCATCTGAGCAGTTCTTC
CDR3aa: CASSLYPGQGASEQFF

j_gene: TRBJ2-7
abundance: .
v_gene: TRBV24-1
d_gene: TRBD2
CDR3nt: TGTGCCACCAGTGTTGGAGCTAGCGGGGGCTCCTACGAGCAGTACTTC
CDR3aa: CATSVGASGGSYEQYF

j_gene: TRBJ2-7
abundance: .
v_gene: TRBV25-1
d_gene: .
CDR3nt: TGTGCCAGCTCGGGGCTGGCGAGCTCCTACGAGCAGTACTTC
CDR3aa: CASSGLASSYEQYF

j_gene: TRBJ2-7
abundance: few
v_gene: TRBV11-2
d_gene: .
CDR3nt: TGTGCCAGCAGTCAAGAGGCGGGACAACCGCCCTACGAGCAGTACTTC
CDR3aa: CASSQEAGQPPYEQYF

j_gene: TRBJ2-7
abundance: many
v_gene: TRBV2
d_gene: .
CDR3nt: TGTGCCAGCAATTCCCGACGGGGGAGCCCGGCGTGGAAGCAGTACTTC
CDR3aa: CASNSRRGSPAWKQYF

j_gene: TRBJ2-3
abundance: many
v_gene: TRBV7-8
d_gene: .
CDR3nt: TGTGCCAGCAGCTGGGGCCAGGGGACCACAGATACGCAGTATTTT
CDR3aa: CASSWGQGTTDTQYF

j_gene: TRBJ2-1
abundance: many
v_gene: TRBV2
d_gene: .
CDR3nt: TGTGCCAGCAGTAACGGGCGAAATGAGCAGTTCTTC
CDR3aa: CASSNGRNEQFF

j_gene: TRBJ2-2
abundance: .
v_gene: TRBV7-2
d_gene: TRBD1
CDR3nt: TGTGCCAGCAGCTCATCTTGGGACAGAGAGGGGGGGGAGCTGTTTTTT
CDR3aa: CASSSSWDREGGELFF

j_gene: TRBJ1-1
abundance: .
v_gene: TRBV5-8
d_gene: .
CDR3nt: TGTGCCAGCAGCTTGTCGGTGGGCAGGAACACTGAAGCTTTCTTT
CDR3aa: CASSLSVGRNTEAFF

j_gene: TRBJ2-5
abundance: .
v_gene: TRBV11-3
d_gene: .
CDR3nt: TGTGCCAGCAGCTTAGATCCCCACGATTTCCAAGAGACCCAGTACTTC
CDR3aa: CASSLDPHDFQETQYF

j_gene: TRBJ1-6
abundance: few
v_gene: TRBV6-2/TRBV6-3
d_gene: .
CDR3nt: TGTGCCAGCAGCCGCGGGGGTGGTTCGTCACCCCTCCACTTT
CDR3aa: CASSRGGGSSPLHF

j_gene: TRBJ2-1
abundance: many
v_gene: TRBV5-1
d_gene: TRBD2
CDR3nt: TGCGCCAGCAGTATGATAGCGGGGGGGTACAATGAGCAGTTCTTC
CDR3aa: CASSMIAGGYNEQFF

j_gene: TRBJ1-5
abundance: many
v_gene: TRBV28
d_gene: .
CDR3nt: TGTGCCAGCAGTTTGTGGGACATTAGCAATCAGCCCCAGCATTTT
CDR3aa: CASSLWDISNQPQHF

j_gene: TRBJ2-2
abundance: .
v_gene: TRBV20-1
d_gene: .
CDR3nt: TGCAGTGCTAGAGATCGGCGTATTAACACCGGGGAGCTGTTTTTT
CDR3aa: CSARDRRINTGELFF

j_gene: TRBJ2-2
abundance: many
v_gene: TRBV3-1
d_gene: .
CDR3nt: TGTGCCAGCAGCCCTCTTGGGTCCGGGGAGCTGTTTTTT
CDR3aa: CASSPLGSGELFF

j_gene: TRBJ2-1
abundance: many
v_gene: TRBV20-1
d_gene: TRBD1
CDR3nt: TGCAGTGCTCCTAGGTTCGGGACAGGGTTGTTCTTC
CDR3aa: CSAPRFGTGLFF

j_gene: TRBJ2-3
abundance: .
v_gene: TRBV20-1
d_gene: .
CDR3nt: TGCAGTGCTATACGGACCAATCCAGATACGCAGTATTTT
CDR3aa: CSAIRTNPDTQYF

j_gene: TRBJ2-2
abundance: few
v_gene: TRBV5-1
d_gene: TRBD2
CDR3nt: TGCGCCAGCAGCTCGAAAGCGGGGGCGAACACCGGGGAGCTGTTTTTT
CDR3aa: CASSSKAGANTGELFF

j_gene: TRBJ2-5
abundance: many
v_gene: TRBV20-1
d_gene: TRBD1
CDR3nt: TGCAGTGCAAAAGAACCAGGGGGCGTAGAGACCCAGTACTTC
CDR3aa: CSAKEPGGVETQYF

j_gene: TRBJ2-2
abundance: few
v_gene: TRBV5-1
d_gene: .
CDR3nt: TGCGCCAGCAGCTTGGCAGGGGGGGACACCGGGGAGCTGTTTTTT
CDR3aa: CASSLAGGDTGELFF